This paragraph reports one T cell receptor beta chain. This entry comes from a study of blood T cell repertoires in COVID-19. Germline CDR1 is SGHDT and CDR2 is YYEEEE. V shed 3 bases and J shed 5 bases, with 9 bases lying between them. This CDR3 comprises 14 residues. Sequencing used immunoSEQ multiplex PCR; TCRdb keeps in-frame clones, though not all of them. The sample shows 250,000 to 350,000 clones, around 88% of them seen only once. The chain couples TRBV5-6 to TRBJ1-6, with D unclear. Sequenced: peripheral blood. The sequence came from a woman aged 70-85 years with COVID-19, enrolled during active disease. This CDR3 reads CASSSRRNNSPLHF. As DNA, the CDR3 is TGTGCCAGCAGCTCTCGCAGGAATAATTCACCCCTCCACTTT.